This section outlines one T cell receptor beta chain sequence together with its context. What the recovered Cohort 3 donors had was two negative PCRs, clearance, or symptom resolution. V was pared by 2 bases and J by 1 base, with 3 bases of the junction left unmatched. CDR1 and CDR2 from the germline V gene are SNHLY and FYNNEI. This CDR3 is 15 amino acids long. The data were obtained in a study of blood T cell repertoires in COVID-19. Across the whole study: The cDNA or gDNA used as material had been derived from T cells, B-cell-depleted T cells, or PBMCs.

The table came from immunoSEQ multiplex PCR; TCRdb's copy has only in-frame clones and leaves some out. The sample includes more than 300,000 clones, 83% seen only once; the top ten take approximately 4.7%. The sequenced sample consisted of PBMCs or T cells enriched from blood (not recorded which). The sequence was obtained from a woman aged 45-59 years who had recovered from COVID-19. This chain joins TRBV2 and TRBJ1-2, with 8 bases lining up with TRBD1. This CDR3 reads CASSEIGQGNYGYTF. The CDR3 DNA reads TGTGCCAGCAGTGAAATCGGACAGGGTAACTATGGCTACACCTTC.